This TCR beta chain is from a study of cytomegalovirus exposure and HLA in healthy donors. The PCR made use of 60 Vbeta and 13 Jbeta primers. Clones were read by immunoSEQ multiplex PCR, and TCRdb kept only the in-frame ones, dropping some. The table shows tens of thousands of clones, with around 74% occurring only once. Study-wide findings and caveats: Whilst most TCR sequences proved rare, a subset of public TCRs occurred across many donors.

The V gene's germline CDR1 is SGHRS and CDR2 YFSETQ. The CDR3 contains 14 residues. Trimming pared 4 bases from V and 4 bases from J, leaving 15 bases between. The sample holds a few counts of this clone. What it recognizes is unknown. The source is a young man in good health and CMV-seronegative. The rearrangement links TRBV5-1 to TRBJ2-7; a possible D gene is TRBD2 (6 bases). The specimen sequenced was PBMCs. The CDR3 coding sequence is TGCGCCAGCAGCCAGGGACTGATACAATACGAGCAGTACTTC. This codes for CASSQGLIQYEQYF.